This T cell receptor (beta chain) emerged from a study of cytomegalovirus exposure and HLA in healthy donors. On the study more broadly: HLA-typed donors were the source of about 85 million unique TCRs held in an early data release. Overall study results and limits: Certain sequence variants were highly shared and formed a cluster, and this cluster was likely a sequencing artifact.

Turning to this clone: The antigen is unknown.

The PCR contained 60 Vbeta and 13 Jbeta primers. Profiling relied on immunoSEQ multiplex PCR, and the TCRdb table lists in-frame clones only, not all of them. The data hold approximately 170,000 clones, with approximately 82% observed a single time. The CDR3 has 16 residues. The germline V gene has CDR1 SGDLS and CDR2 YYNGEE. The J segment lost 7 bases and the V segment lost 3 bases, leaving 6 bases of the junction unmatched. The chain uses TRBV9 and TRBJ2-2; 13 nucleotides align to TRBD2. Sequencing used PBMCs. This sequence originates from a male donor in good health and CMV-seronegative. The CDR3, as DNA: TGTGCCAGCAGCGGGTGGGGGACTAGCGGGAACGGGGAGCTGTTTTTT. Residues: CASSGWGTSGNGELFF.